These T cell receptor beta chains were read from a single sample in a study of CXCR3-negative and CXCR3-positive naive CD8 T cells. TCRdb reanalyzed the 5' RACE reads, giving one entry per CDR3 protein sequence and no DNA. Seen in this sample are about 89,000 distinct CDR3 sequences; the ten most common clones hold almost 0.55%. Material for sequencing was naive CXCR3+ CD8+ T cells from blood. The receptors come from a human donor in good health. Some clones in this sample may be carry-over from other donors' samples. Each CDR3 is given with its conserved first and last residue.

J,V,CDR3
TRBJ1-5,TRBV7-9,CASSSEEAIWSQHF
TRBJ2-7,TRBV30,CAWSVEPYEQYF
TRBJ2-7,TRBV21-1,CASSKRKQGDEQYF
TRBJ1-6,TRBV19,CASSIGEFGNSPLHF
TRBJ2-2,TRBV29-1,CSVELGTDNTGELFF
TRBJ1-1,TRBV27,CASYGGTEAFF
TRBJ1-2,TRBV29-1,CSVDQGLAYGYTF
TRBJ2-1,TRBV9,CASSGGTVNEQFF
TRBJ1-2,TRBV14,CASSQEGGNYGYTF
TRBJ2-1,TRBV12-3/TRBV12-4,CASAIAGVNEQFF
TRBJ2-7,TRBV9,CASSVEGLTYEQYF
TRBJ2-1,TRBV28,CASRARTSSYNEQFF
TRBJ1-1,TRBV2,CASSTQGDWTEAFF
TRBJ2-5,TRBV6-2/TRBV6-3,CASRRRTMEETQYF
TRBJ2-1,TRBV15,CATSSIAGGYNEQFF